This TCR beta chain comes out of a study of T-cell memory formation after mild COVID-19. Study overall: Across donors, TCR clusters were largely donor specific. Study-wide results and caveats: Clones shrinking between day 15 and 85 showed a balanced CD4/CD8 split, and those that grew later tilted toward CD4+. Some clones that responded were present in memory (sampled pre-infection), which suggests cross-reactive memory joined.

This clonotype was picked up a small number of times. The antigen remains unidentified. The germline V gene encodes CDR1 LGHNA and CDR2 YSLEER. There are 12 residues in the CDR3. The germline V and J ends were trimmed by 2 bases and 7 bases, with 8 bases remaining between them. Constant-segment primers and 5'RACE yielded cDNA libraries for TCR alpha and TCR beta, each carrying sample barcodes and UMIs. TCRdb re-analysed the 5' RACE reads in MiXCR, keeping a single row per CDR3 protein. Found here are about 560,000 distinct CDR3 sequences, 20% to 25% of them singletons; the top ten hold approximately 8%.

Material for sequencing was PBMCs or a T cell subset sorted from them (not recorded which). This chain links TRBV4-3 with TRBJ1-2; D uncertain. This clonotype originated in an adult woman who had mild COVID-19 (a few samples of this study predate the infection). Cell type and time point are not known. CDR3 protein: CASSQRPGGYTF. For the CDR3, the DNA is TGCGCCAGCAGCCAAAGACCCGGTGGCTACACCTTC.